Sequencing of this TCR beta chain was carried out in a study of identical twins. Study results and limitations: Out-of-frame TCR alpha sharing in monozygotic twins exceeded recombination model predictions.

V shed 2 bases and J 1 base; nucleotides not matched to a gene: 4. The CDR3 has 15 residues. The sample holds a few counts of this clonotype. Its antigen is not known. Template switching (which added a universal primer site) was used, and cDNA carried unique molecular identifiers. TCRdb processed the 5' RACE reads anew with MiXCR; each CDR3 protein has one entry. The repertoire holds around 650,000 distinct CDR3 sequences, with about 7.1% as singletons. The sample was also linked to a second study, of yellow fever vaccine responses in identical twins.

The chain couples TRBV12-3 or TRBV12-4 to TRBJ1-1; 7 bases fit TRBD1. Sequences were obtained from PBMCs. The receptor's source is a woman between 18 and 30 years old in good health. CDR3 amino acids: CASSLRDSKNTEAFF. The CDR3 nucleotides read TGTGCCAGCAGTTTAAGGGACAGCAAGAACACTGAAGCTTTCTTT.